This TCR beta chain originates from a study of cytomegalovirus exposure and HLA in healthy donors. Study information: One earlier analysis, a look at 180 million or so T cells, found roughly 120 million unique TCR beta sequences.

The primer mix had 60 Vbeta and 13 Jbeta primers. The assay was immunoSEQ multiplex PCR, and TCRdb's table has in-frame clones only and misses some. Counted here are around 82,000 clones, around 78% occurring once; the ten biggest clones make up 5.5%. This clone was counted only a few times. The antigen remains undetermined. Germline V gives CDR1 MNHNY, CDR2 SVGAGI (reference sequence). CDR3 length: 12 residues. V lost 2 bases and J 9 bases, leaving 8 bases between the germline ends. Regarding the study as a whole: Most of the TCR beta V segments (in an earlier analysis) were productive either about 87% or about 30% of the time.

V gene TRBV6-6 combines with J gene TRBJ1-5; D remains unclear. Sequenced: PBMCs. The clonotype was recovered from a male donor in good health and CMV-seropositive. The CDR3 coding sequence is TGTGCCAGCAGTTACATGGGCCCGCCCCAGCATTTT. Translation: CASSYMGPPQHF.